Below, 20 T cell receptor beta chains from the same sample are listed, as sequenced in a study of blood T cell repertoires in COVID-19. Profiled with immunoSEQ multiplex PCR; TCRdb holds only in-frame clones, not every one. The profile shows approximately 340,000 clones, around 80% of them singletons. Sequencing was done on a sample of peripheral blood. These receptors were taken from a man aged 25 to 45 with active or convalescent COVID-19.

V is TRBV30 and J is TRBJ2-7, with TRBD2 identical over 9 bases. The CDR3 runs 14 residues. The J segment lost 0 bases and the V segment lost 5 bases, leaving 5 bases of the junction unmatched. Germline CDR1 is GTSNPN and CDR2 is SVGIG (reference sequence). In nucleotides, the CDR3 is TGTGCCTGGCGGCCTAGCGGGGTCTCCTACGAGCAGTACTTC. It specifies CAWRPSGVSYEQYF.

This clone was counted only a few times. A much larger clone sits a single nucleotide away, making a read error possible. The chain joins TRBV28 to TRBJ2-3; the match to TRBD2 covers 7 bases. The CDR3 has 13 amino acids. The trim removed 7 bases at V and 0 bases at J, leaving 1 base unmatched. Germline lookup yields CDR1 MDHEN and CDR2 SYDVKM. DNA for the CDR3: TGTGCCAGCATTAGCGGGAGCACAGATACGCAGTATTTT. It is translated as CASISGSTDTQYF.

V is TRBV30 and J is TRBJ1-5; D gene ambiguous. CDR3 size: 15 residues. CDR1 is GTSNPN, CDR2 SVGIG, per germline (reference sequence). With 0 bases removed from V and 1 base from J, the gap between germline ends came to 10 bases. In DNA, the CDR3 is TGTGCCTGGAGTGTGAGGGCCCGAAGCAATCAGCCCCAGCATTTT. Its translation: CAWSVRARSNQPQHF.

This chain connects TRBV4-1 to TRBJ1-3; 9 bases align to TRBD1. Trimming cost V 5 bases and J 3 bases; bases outside gene matches: 8. Looked up from germline, CDR1 is MGHRA and CDR2 is YSYEKL. The CDR3 extends over 16 amino acids. CDR3 protein: CASSKSGQGFGNTIYF. DNA of the CDR3: TGCGCCAGCAGCAAGTCTGGACAGGGGTTTGGAAACACCATATATTTT.

This clone appeared once. The genes are TRBV19 and TRBJ1-1; D is unclear. Trimming shortened V by 4 bases and J by 3 bases, and 9 bases separated the two germline ends. Germline V lookup: CDR1 LNHDA, CDR2 SQIVND (reference sequence). The CDR3 is made up of 13 amino acids. CDR3 amino acids: CASSSDSDTEAFF. The CDR3 nucleotides read TGTGCCAGTAGTAGTGACTCGGACACTGAAGCTTTCTTT. The full variable domain, in which reference TRBV19 and TRBJ1-1 provide the parts outside the CDR3, is DGGITQSPKYLFRKEGQNVTLSCEQNLNHDAMYWYRQDPGQGLRLIYYSQIVNDFQKGDIAEGYSVSREKKESFPLTVTSAQKNPTAFYLCASSSDSDTEAFFGQGTRLTVV.

This clone appeared a single time. The genes are TRBV30 and TRBJ1-6; D not certain. Germline V gene data show CDR1 as GTSNPN and CDR2 as SVGIG (reference sequence). V lost 7 bases and J lost 5, with 12 bases in between. CDR3 size: 13 residues. CDR3 region: CALLGTHNSPLHF. In DNA, the CDR3 is TGTGCCTTGCTGGGCACGCATAATTCACCCCTCCACTTT. The full variable domain, rest sourced from reference TRBV30 and TRBJ1-6, is SQTIHQWPATLVQPVGSPLSLECTVEGTSNPNLYWYRQAAGRGLQLLFYSVGIGQISSEVPQNLSASRPQDRQFILSSKKLLLSDSGFYLCALLGTHNSPLHFGNGTRLTVT.

The chain couples TRBV19 to TRBJ1-2, with a weak D call TRBD1 (6 bases). Trimming took 5 bases from V and 8 from J, leaving 9 bases between them. The CDR3 sequence is 11 residues long. CDR1 and CDR2 (germline): LNHDA, SQIVND (reference sequence). The CDR3 DNA reads TGTGCCAGTAGTCGGGGGGCCGGCTACACCTTC. It codes for CASSRGAGYTF.

This clone was seen a few times. This chain joins TRBV2 and TRBJ1-1; D might be TRBD1 (6 bases). V was pared by 6 bases and J by 1 base, with 12 bases between. The CDR3 covers 14 residues. The V gene's germline CDR1 is SNHLY and CDR2 FYNNEI. Here the CDR3 reads CASRASGENTEAFF. The CDR3 DNA follows: TGTGCCAGCAGAGCCTCAGGGGAGAACACTGAAGCTTTCTTT.

The chain is built from TRBV12-3 or TRBV12-4 and TRBJ2-3; a weak D match, TRBD2 (5 bases). This CDR3 has 13 residues. Trimming took off 6 bases at V and 1 base at J, with 8 bases between the two ends. This CDR3 reads CASRGEGTDTQYF. The CDR3 bases are TGTGCCAGCAGGGGAGAGGGCACAGATACGCAGTATTTT.

The genes are TRBV9 and TRBJ1-6, with TRBD1 matching 8 bases. Germline lookup yields CDR1 SGDLS and CDR2 YYNGEE. This CDR3 contains 15 residues. The trim removed 0 bases at V and 13 bases at J, leaving 9 bases unmatched. The CDR3 loop reads CASSVGSQGEMPLHF. The CDR3 nucleotides read TGTGCCAGCAGCGTAGGGTCACAGGGGGAGATGCCCCTCCACTTT.

The V gene is TRBV3-1 (or the pseudogene TRBV3-2), the J gene TRBJ2-5; TRBD2 might be the D (7 bases). The CDR3 consists of 15 residues. V was pared by 6 bases and J by 5 bases, with 19 bases between. Germline lookup yields CDR1 LGHDT and CDR2 YNNKEL (reference sequence). CDR3 residues: CASRPEGGGIETQYF. CDR3 bases: TGTGCCAGCAGACCCGAGGGGGGGGGCATCGAGACCCAGTACTTC.

This clone was detected a few times. V and J are TRBV19 and TRBJ1-2; 8 bases align to TRBD1. V lost 3 bases and J lost 10; bases outside the gene matches: 16. CDR1 LNHDA and CDR2 SQIVND come from the germline V gene (reference sequence). The CDR3 consists of 16 residues. This CDR3 reads CASSISSTGTGGHYTF. The CDR3 nucleotides are TGTGCCAGTAGTATCTCCTCGACCGGGACAGGAGGCCACTACACCTTC.

This rearrangement joins TRBV6-2 or TRBV6-3 to TRBJ1-1; 8 bases align to TRBD1. The germline V gene has CDR1 MNHEY and CDR2 SVGEGT. The V segment lost 5 bases and the J segment 2 bases; nucleotides outside the gene matches: 16. The CDR3 runs to 18 residues. Here the CDR3 DNA reads TGTGCCAGCAGTGAGAACTCAAGGACAGGGTGGAGAAACACTGAAGCTTTCTTT. Its translation is CASSENSRTGWRNTEAFF.

The chain carries TRBV5-5 and TRBJ1-1; the D gene is possibly TRBD1 (6 bases). Per the germline V gene, CDR1 is SGHKS and CDR2 is YYEKEE (reference sequence). The CDR3 sequence is 14 residues long. The V gene lost 0 bases and the J gene lost 4 bases, with 10 bases spanning the gap. In nucleotides, the CDR3 is TGTGCCAGCAGCTTGGAGAAAGGGGGCACTGAAGCTTTCTTT. Encoded protein: CASSLEKGGTEAFF.

The J gene is TRBJ1-2, the V gene TRBV30; D call uncertain. Per the germline V gene, CDR1 is GTSNPN and CDR2 is SVGIG (reference sequence). This CDR3 contains 12 residues. V was cut by 0 bases and J by 8 bases, with 10 bases left in between. CDR3 protein: CAWSVPAIGYTF. The CDR3 DNA sequence: TGTGCCTGGAGTGTCCCTGCTATCGGCTACACCTTC.

In its sample, this clone was seen a few times. This chain joins TRBV6-6 and TRBJ2-1; D is uncertain. Trimming left V 1 base short and J 8 bases short, with 12 bases between. The CDR3 covers 14 residues. In germline, CDR1 is MNHNY, CDR2 SVGAGI (reference sequence). CDR3: CASSYWARMHEQFF. CDR3 bases: TGTGCCAGCAGTTACTGGGCACGTATGCATGAGCAGTTCTTC.

V and J are TRBV11-2 and TRBJ1-1; D is unclear. This CDR3 comprises 14 residues. Germline V CDR1 and CDR2: SGHAT, FQNNGV. V shed 0 bases and J shed 4 bases, with 9 bases lying between them. The CDR3 DNA reads as TGTGCCAGCAGCTTAGAGGGAAGCGGCACTGAAGCTTTCTTT. Translated: CASSLEGSGTEAFF.

V gene TRBV7-9 combines with J gene TRBJ1-3; D gene unclear. Germline V lookup: CDR1 SEHNR, CDR2 FQNEAQ (reference sequence). The CDR3 covers 14 residues. Trimming cost V 1 base and J 4 bases, with 8 bases left between them. The chain's CDR3 is CASSLGREGNTIYF. The CDR3 bases are TGTGCCAGCAGCTTAGGACGGGAGGGAAACACCATATATTTT.

The rearrangement uses TRBV2 and TRBJ1-1; a possible D gene is TRBD1 (6 bases). The CDR3 is 15 residues long. Germline CDR1 is SNHLY and CDR2 is FYNNEI. Trimming removed 5 bases from V and 6 bases from J, with 19 bases in between. The CDR3 coding sequence is TGTGCCAGCAGTCTCCGCCAACAGGGTAGGTCTGAAGCTTTCTTT. It translates to CASSLRQQGRSEAFF. The whole variable domain, remainder taken from reference TRBV2 and TRBJ1-1, is EPEVTQTPSHQVTQMGQEVILRCVPISNHLYFYWYRQILGQKVEFLVSFYNNEISEKSEIFDDQFSVERPDGSNFTLKIRSTKLEDSAMYFCASSLRQQGRSEAFFGQGTRLTVV.

V and J are TRBV5-1 and TRBJ2-1; TRBD2 matches at 10 bases. This CDR3 comprises 16 residues. V lost 4 bases and J lost 5; bases outside the gene matches: 9. Germline V gene lookup returns CDR1 SGHRS and CDR2 YFSETQ. CDR3 coding DNA: TGCGCCAGCAGCCCCCGGACTAGCGGAGACAACAATGAGCAGTTCTTC. Translating it yields CASSPRTSGDNNEQFF.